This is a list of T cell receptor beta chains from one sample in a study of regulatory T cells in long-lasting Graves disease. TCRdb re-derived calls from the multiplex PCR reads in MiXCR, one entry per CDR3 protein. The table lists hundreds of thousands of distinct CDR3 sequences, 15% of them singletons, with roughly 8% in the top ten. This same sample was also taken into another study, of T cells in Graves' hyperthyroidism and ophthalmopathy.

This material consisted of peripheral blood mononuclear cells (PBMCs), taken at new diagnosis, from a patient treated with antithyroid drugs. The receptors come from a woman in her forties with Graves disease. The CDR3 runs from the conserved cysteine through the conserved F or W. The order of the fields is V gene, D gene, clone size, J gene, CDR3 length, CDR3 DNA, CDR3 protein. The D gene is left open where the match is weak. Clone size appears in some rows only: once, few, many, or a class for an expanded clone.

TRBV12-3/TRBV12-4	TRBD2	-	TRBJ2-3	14	TGTGCCAGCAGGATACTAGCGGGAGCAGATACGCAGTATTTT	CASRILAGADTQYF
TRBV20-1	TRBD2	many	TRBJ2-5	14	TGCAGTGCTAGATCACTAGCGGGAGTGGAGACCCAGTACTTC	CSARSLAGVETQYF
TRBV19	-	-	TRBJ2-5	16	TGTGCCAGTAGTATAGATCATGGACGGGTCCAAGAGACCCAGTACTTC	CASSIDHGRVQETQYF
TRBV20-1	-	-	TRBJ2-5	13	TGCAGTGCTATCGGTGGCGACCAAGAGACCCAGTACTTC	CSAIGGDQETQYF
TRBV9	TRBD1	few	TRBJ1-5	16	TGTGCCAGCAGCCCCGGGACAGGGGCCTTGGGTCAGCCCCAGCATTTT	CASSPGTGALGQPQHF
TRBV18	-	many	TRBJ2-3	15	TGTGCCAGCTCACCAAGCTCAGGTGCCATTCATACGCAGTATTTT	CASSPSSGAIHTQYF
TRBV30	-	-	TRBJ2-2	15	TGTGCCTGGATATACAGGACAACGAACACCGGGGAGCTGTTTTTT	CAWIYRTTNTGELFF
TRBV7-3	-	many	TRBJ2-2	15	TGTGCCAGCAGCTTACTAGCGAGGAACACCGGGGAGCTGTTTTTT	CASSLLARNTGELFF
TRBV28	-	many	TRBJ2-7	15	TGTGCCAGCAGCTACTTCTATCTGAGCCCCTACGAGCAGTACTTC	CASSYFYLSPYEQYF
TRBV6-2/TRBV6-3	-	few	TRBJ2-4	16	TGTGCCAGCAGGACCGGGAGTCAGGGCGGCAAAAACATTCAGTACTTC	CASRTGSQGGKNIQYF
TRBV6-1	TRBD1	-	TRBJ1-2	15	TGTGCCATCAGTGAAGGACAGGGGGCGCGTTATGGCTACACCTTC	CAISEGQGARYGYTF
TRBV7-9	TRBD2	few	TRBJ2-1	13	TGTGCCAGCACCAAAGCGGGGGGGGGTGAGCAGTTCTTC	CASTKAGGGEQFF
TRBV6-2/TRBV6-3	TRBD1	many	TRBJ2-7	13	TGTGCCAGCAGTTACTGGGACAGGGACGAGCAGTACTTC	CASSYWDRDEQYF
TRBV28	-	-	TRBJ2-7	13	TGTGCCAGCACAGGTAGTTCCTCCTACGAGCAGTACTTC	CASTGSSSYEQYF
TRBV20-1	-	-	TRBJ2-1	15	TGCAGTGCTAGAGATCAGAGGTCCGACCTCAATGAGCAGTTCTTC	CSARDQRSDLNEQFF
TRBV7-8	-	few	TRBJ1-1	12	TGTGCCAGCAGCTTCTTATTGTCTGAAGCTTTCTTT	CASSFLLSEAFF
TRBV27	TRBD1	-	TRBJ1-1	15	TGTGCCAGCAGTACAACAGGGGGAGGGAACACTGAAGCTTTCTTT	CASSTTGGGNTEAFF
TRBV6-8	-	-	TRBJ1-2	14	TGTGCCAGCATTCACGCAGGGACTAACTATGGCTACACCTTC	CASIHAGTNYGYTF
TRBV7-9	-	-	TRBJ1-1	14	TGTGCCAGCAGCCCCTGGCCCTTGAACACTGAAGCTTTCTTT	CASSPWPLNTEAFF
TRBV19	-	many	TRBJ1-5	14	TGTGCCAGTAGTATAGTCCAGGGCAATCAGCCCCAGCATTTT	CASSIVQGNQPQHF
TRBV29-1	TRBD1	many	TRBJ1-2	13	TGCAGCGTTGAGGGGACAGGGAACTATGGCTACACCTTC	CSVEGTGNYGYTF
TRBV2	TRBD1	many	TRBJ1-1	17	TGTGCCAGCAGTGAACTGGCAGGGGGGCTGGTGAACACTGAAGCTTTCTTT	CASSELAGGLVNTEAFF
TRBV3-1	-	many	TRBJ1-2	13	TGTGCCAGCAGCCAAGGGGGTTATGATGGCTACACCTTC	CASSQGGYDGYTF
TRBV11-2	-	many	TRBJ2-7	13	TGTGCCAGCAGCCCCGGGGAGGACTACGAGCAGTACTTC	CASSPGEDYEQYF
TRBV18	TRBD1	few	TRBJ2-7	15	TGTGCCAGCTCACCTCTAGGGACAGGAAGCTACGAGCAGTACTTC	CASSPLGTGSYEQYF
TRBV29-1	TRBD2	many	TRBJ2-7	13	TGCAGCGTACGTGCTAGCGGGAGATACGAGCAGTACTTC	CSVRASGRYEQYF
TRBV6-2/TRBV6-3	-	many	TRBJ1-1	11	TGTGCCAGCAGTTACCCGGGTGAAGCTTTCTTT	CASSYPGEAFF
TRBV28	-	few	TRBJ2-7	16	TGTGCCAGCAGTTTGTCCTCGGACTGGACTGCCTACGAGCAGTACTTC	CASSLSSDWTAYEQYF
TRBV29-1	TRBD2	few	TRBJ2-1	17	TGCAGCGTTGATGGACTAGCGGAGAAGAGCTCCTACAATGAGCAGTTCTTC	CSVDGLAEKSSYNEQFF
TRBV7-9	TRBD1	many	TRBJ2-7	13	TGTGCCAGCAGCCAGGACAGGGGTGCCGAGCAGTACTTC	CASSQDRGAEQYF
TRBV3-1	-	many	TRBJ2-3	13	TGTGCCAGCAGCCAAGACGCCTCGGTTGAGGAGTATTTT	CASSQDASVEEYF
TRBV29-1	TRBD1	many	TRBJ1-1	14	TGCAGCGCCCAGCGAACAGGGGGCGGAACTGAAGCTTTCTTT	CSAQRTGGGTEAFF
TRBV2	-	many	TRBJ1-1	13	TGTGCCAGCAGTGGGGTCCAGAGGACTGAAGCTTTCTTT	CASSGVQRTEAFF
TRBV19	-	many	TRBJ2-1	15	TGTGCCAGTAGTCCTCGGGACCTTCCCGTCAATGAGCAGTTCTTC	CASSPRDLPVNEQFF
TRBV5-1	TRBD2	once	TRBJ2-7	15	TGCGCCGGCAGCTTAGCGGGGACTCCCACCTACGAGCAGTACTTC	CAGSLAGTPTYEQYF
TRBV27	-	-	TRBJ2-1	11	TGTGCCGGCAGAGGGGGTAATGAGCAGTTCTTC	CAGRGGNEQFF
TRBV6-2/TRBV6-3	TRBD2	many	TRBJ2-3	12	TGTGCCAGCAGTTCCGGGGGGGGACTGCAGTATTTT	CASSSGGGLQYF
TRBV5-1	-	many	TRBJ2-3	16	TGCGCCAGCAGCCTACAGGCAACTCCTAGCACAGATACGCAGTATTTT	CASSLQATPSTDTQYF
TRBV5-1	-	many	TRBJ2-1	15	TGCGCCAGCAGCTTGGTAGACCCCATACTCAATGAGCAGTTCTTC	CASSLVDPILNEQFF
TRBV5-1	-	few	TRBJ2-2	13	TGCGCCAGCAGCCCCAATGTTCCGGGGGAGCTGTTTTTT	CASSPNVPGELFF
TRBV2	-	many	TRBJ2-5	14	TGTGCCAGCAGTTACCCCGGGAAAAAAGAGACCCAGTACTTC	CASSYPGKKETQYF
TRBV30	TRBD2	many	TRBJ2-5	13	TGTGCCTGGGGACTAGCGGCTGGGGAGACCCAGTACTTC	CAWGLAAGETQYF